The clone carrying this TCR beta chain was seen a few times. The data originate from a study of blood T cell repertoires in COVID-19. The V and J ends lost 3 bases and 6 bases respectively, with 6 bases between them. Germline CDR1 is MDHEN and CDR2 is SYDVKM. The CDR3 contains 13 residues. The protocol was immunoSEQ multiplex PCR, while the TCRdb copy is restricted to in-frame clones and leaves out a portion. The sample contains roughly 73,000 clones, about 88% of which appear only once. This receptor was taken from a human donor in a cohort sampled during active COVID-19. This chain uses TRBV28 with TRBJ1-6; D remains unclear. Material for sequencing was peripheral blood. The CDR3 sequence is CASSFGSNSPLHF. CDR3 bases: TGTGCCAGCAGTTTTGGGAGTAATTCACCCCTCCACTTT.